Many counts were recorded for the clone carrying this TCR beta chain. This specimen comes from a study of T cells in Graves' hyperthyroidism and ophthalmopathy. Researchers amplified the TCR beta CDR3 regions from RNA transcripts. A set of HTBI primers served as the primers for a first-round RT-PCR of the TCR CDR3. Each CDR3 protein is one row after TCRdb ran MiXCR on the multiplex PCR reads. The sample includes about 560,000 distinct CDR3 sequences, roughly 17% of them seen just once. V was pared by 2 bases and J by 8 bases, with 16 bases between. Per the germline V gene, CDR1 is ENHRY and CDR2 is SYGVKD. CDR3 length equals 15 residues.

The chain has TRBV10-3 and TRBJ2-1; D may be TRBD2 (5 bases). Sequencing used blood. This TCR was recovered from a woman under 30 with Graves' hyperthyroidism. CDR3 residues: CAISEELVGSDEQFF. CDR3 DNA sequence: TGTGCCATCAGTGAGGAACTAGTGGGGAGCGATGAGCAGTTCTTC.